Following are 9 T cell receptor beta chains from one sample sequenced in a study of beta chain features in type 1 diabetes. Expressed TCRB transcripts were sequenced because the isolated RNA had all been reverse transcribed beforehand. Libraries were prepared by immunoSEQ multiplex PCR; TCRdb keeps only in-frame clonotypes and omits some of them. Of about 250,000 clones listed, approximately 14% are singletons. The sample consisted of naive CD4+ T cells from blood. All receptors come from a woman in her thirties or forties in good health.

V and J are TRBV19 and TRBJ2-1; the match to TRBD1 covers 9 bases. From germline, CDR1 is LNHDA and CDR2 SQIVND (reference sequence). CDR3 length: 15 residues. After removal of 5 bases from V and 9 bases from J, the junction contained 11 bases not matched to a gene. The CDR3 DNA sequence: TGTGCCAGTAGTCTCCCCACAGGGGGCACGGGTGAGCAGTTCTTC. Its protein is CASSLPTGGTGEQFF.

This clone showed up just a few times. The V gene is TRBV13, the J gene TRBJ2-5; TRBD2 matches at 9 bases. Looked up from germline, CDR1 is PRHDT and CDR2 is FYEKMQ (reference sequence). Unmatched junction bases numbered 8, after V lost 7 bases and J lost 2 bases. The CDR3 runs to 15 residues. The CDR3 DNA sequence: TGTGCCAGCAAAGCACCGGGACTAGCACAAGAGACCCAGTACTTC. Its translation is CASKAPGLAQETQYF.

The chain has TRBV28 and TRBJ2-3, with D tentatively TRBD2 (7 bases). Germline assignment: CDR1 MDHEN and CDR2 SYDVKM. The CDR3 has 15 amino acids. The V end lost 8 bases, the J end lost 4 bases, and 19 bases lay between the germline ends. The CDR3 region is CASLGGGAVSDTQYF. The CDR3 DNA sequence: TGTGCCAGCTTGGGAGGGGGGGCCGTTTCAGATACGCAGTATTTT.

This clone showed up just a few times. This chain uses TRBV2 with TRBJ2-3, with 10 positions matching TRBD2. The V and J ends lost 11 bases and 0 bases, in that order; junction bases with no gene match: 5. Germline V gene lookup returns CDR1 SNHLY and CDR2 FYNNEI. The CDR3 is 14 amino acids. The CDR3 nucleotides read TGTGCCCAACTAGCGGGGCCGAGCACAGATACGCAGTATTTT. Encoded protein: CAQLAGPSTDTQYF.

This chain connects TRBV5-1 to TRBJ1-1; D is undetermined. Trimming shortened V by 5 bases and J by 5 bases, and 16 bases separated the two germline ends. Per the germline V gene, CDR1 is SGHRS and CDR2 is YFSETQ. This CDR3 is built from 14 residues. The CDR3 DNA is TGCGCCAGCAGTCTGCCGAGTCGCCCGACTGAAGCTTTCTTT. Translating it yields CASSLPSRPTEAFF.

This chain connects TRBV5-8 to TRBJ2-3; TRBD2 is a possible D gene (6 bases). The CDR3 runs 17 residues. CDR1 is SGHTS, CDR2 YDEGEE, per germline. V was cut by 4 bases and J by 4 bases, with 22 bases left in between. The CDR3 here is CASSRTDTSFFADTQYF. The CDR3 nucleotides are TGTGCCAGCAGCCGAACCGATACTAGCTTTTTCGCAGATACGCAGTATTTT.

The gene calls are TRBV4-1 and TRBJ2-1, with 11 bases identical to TRBD2. The germline CDR1 and CDR2 sequences are MGHRA and YSYEKL. V lost 4 bases, J lost 9 bases, and 8 bases stayed unmatched. The CDR3 extends over 15 amino acids. The CDR3 loop reads CASSRETSGVSEQFF. CDR3 DNA sequence: TGCGCCAGCAGCCGAGAGACTAGCGGGGTATCTGAGCAGTTCTTC.

This clone came up a few times. The chain recombines TRBV7-6 with TRBJ2-3; D call uncertain. This CDR3 has 12 amino acids. CDR1 is SGHVS and CDR2 is FNYEAQ in the germline V gene. V was pared by 3 bases and J by 7 bases, with 8 bases between. CDR3 loop: CASSFSLHTQYF. The CDR3 nucleotides are TGTGCCAGCAGCTTCTCCCTCCATACGCAGTATTTT. Full variable domain (missing parts from reference TRBV7-6 and TRBJ2-3): GAGVSQSPRYKVTKRGQDVALRCDPISGHVSLYWYRQALGQGPEFLTYFNYEAQQDKSGLPNDRFSAERPEGSISTLTIQRTEQRDSAMYRCASSFSLHTQYFGPGTRLTVL.

The gene calls are TRBV5-4 and TRBJ1-4; 7 bases match TRBD1. CDR3 size: 14 residues. With V trimmed by 5 bases and J by 3 bases, 4 bases remained unmatched. Germline CDR1 and CDR2: SGHNT and YYREEE (reference sequence). In DNA, the CDR3 is TGTGCCAGCAGTAGGGACAGCTCTAATGAAAAACTGTTTTTT. It translates to CASSRDSSNEKLFF.